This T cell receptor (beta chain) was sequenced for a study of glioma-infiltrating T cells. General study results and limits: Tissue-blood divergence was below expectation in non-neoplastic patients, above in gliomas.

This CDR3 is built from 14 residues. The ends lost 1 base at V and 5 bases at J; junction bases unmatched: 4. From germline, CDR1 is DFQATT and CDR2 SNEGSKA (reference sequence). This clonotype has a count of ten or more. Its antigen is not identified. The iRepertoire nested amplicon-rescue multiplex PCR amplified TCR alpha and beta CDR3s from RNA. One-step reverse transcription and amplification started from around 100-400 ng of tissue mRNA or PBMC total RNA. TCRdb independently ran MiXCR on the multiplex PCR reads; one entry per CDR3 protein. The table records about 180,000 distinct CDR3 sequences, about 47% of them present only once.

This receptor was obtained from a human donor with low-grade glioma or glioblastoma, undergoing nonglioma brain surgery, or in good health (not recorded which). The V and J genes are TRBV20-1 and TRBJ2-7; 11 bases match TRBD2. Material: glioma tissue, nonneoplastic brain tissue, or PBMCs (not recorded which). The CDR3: CSARVAGGRDEQYF. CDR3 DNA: TGCAGTGCTAGAGTAGCGGGAGGGCGGGACGAGCAGTACTTC.